The 8 T cell receptor beta chains below were found in one sample sequenced in a study of blood T cell repertoires in COVID-19. The method was immunoSEQ multiplex PCR; TCRdb's version includes in-frame clones alone and lacks a portion of them. The data hold roughly 330,000 clones, with 70% to 90% observed a single time. Sequences were obtained from peripheral blood. Receptor source: a woman aged 45-65 years with active or convalescent COVID-19.

Here the CDR3 DNA reads TGTGCCAGCTCATCCATAACATACGAGCAGTACTTC. Amino acids: CASSSITYEQYF. The chain is built from TRBV18 and TRBJ2-7; no clear D gene. Germline-derived CDR1 and CDR2 are KGHSH and LQKENI. This CDR3 spans 12 amino acids. Trimming removed 5 bases from V and 4 bases from J, with 9 bases in between.

The chain is built from TRBV4-1 and TRBJ1-1, with 8 bases identical to TRBD1. Germline CDR1 is MGHRA and CDR2 is YSYEKL. Germline trimming cut 4 bases from V and 2 bases from J; bases unmatched to any gene: 6. There are 15 residues in the CDR3. The CDR3 loop is CASSRSTGANTEAFF. The CDR3 nucleotides are TGCGCCAGCAGCCGCTCGACAGGGGCTAACACTGAAGCTTTCTTT.

The rearrangement links TRBV4-3 to TRBJ1-4, with 10 bases fitting TRBD1. CDR3 length: 15 amino acids. The trim removed 4 bases at V and 11 bases at J, leaving 10 bases unmatched. From germline, CDR1 is LGHNA and CDR2 YSLEER. CDR3 protein: CASSLETDRGWKLFF. CDR3 DNA sequence: TGCGCCAGCAGCCTCGAAACGGACAGGGGGTGGAAACTGTTTTTT.

Here the CDR3 reads CASSLAVRAPSTDTQYF. DNA for the CDR3: TGCGCCAGCAGCTTGGCCGTCAGGGCCCCTAGCACAGATACGCAGTATTTT. This sequence joins TRBV5-1 and TRBJ2-3, with D possibly being TRBD1 (5 bases). Germline loops: CDR1 SGHRS, CDR2 YFSETQ. Trimming took off 0 bases at V and 0 bases at J, with 14 bases between the two ends. There are 17 residues in the CDR3.

The V call is TRBV18, the J call TRBJ1-1; D gene unclear. Germline V CDR1 and CDR2: KGHSH, LQKENI. This CDR3 region has 15 residues. Trimming took off 0 bases at V and 0 bases at J, with 8 bases between the two ends. The CDR3 nucleotides are TGTGCCAGCTCACCACCTAGCGCAGTGAACACTGAAGCTTTCTTT. Translation gives CASSPPSAVNTEAFF.

This clone was picked up many times. This chain uses TRBV3-1 (or the pseudogene TRBV3-2) with TRBJ2-7, with a weak D call TRBD1 (5 bases). Germline loops: CDR1 LGHDT, CDR2 YNNKEL (reference sequence). This CDR3 comprises 14 residues. The V and J ends lost 1 base and 6 bases respectively, with 13 bases between them. The CDR3 sequence: CASSQGKGVGEQYF. In DNA form, the CDR3 reads TGTGCCAGCAGCCAAGGTAAAGGGGTCGGCGAGCAGTACTTC.

This clone was seen a single time. The rearrangement joins TRBV4-1 to TRBJ1-2; D is possibly TRBD1 (6 bases). The CDR3 extends over 15 amino acids. Per germline, CDR1 MGHRA and CDR2 YSYEKL. Trimming stripped 1 base from V and 2 bases from J, with 11 bases between. The CDR3 bases are TGCGCCAGCAGCCAAGGGCAGGGGACGAACTATGGCTACACCTTC. It translates to CASSQGQGTNYGYTF.

The V gene is TRBV24-1, the J gene TRBJ2-1; 7 bases fit TRBD1. The CDR3 is 13 amino acids. Germline values: CDR1 KGHDR, CDR2 SFDVKD. V dropped 1 base and J dropped 8; count of bases not matched to a gene: 1. The CDR3, as DNA: TGTGCCACCAGTGATTTAAGGGGGCATGAGCAGTTCTTC. Its translation is CATSDLRGHEQFF.